One sample yielded the 26 T cell receptor beta chains listed below, sequenced in a study of T cell responses to AZD1222 COVID-19 vaccine listed by TCRdb under 2021. Explained via the paper, the time point label denotes: baseline before first vaccination. Library creation used the immunoSEQ multiplex PCR assay. The clones in this table, taken by TCRdb from immuneACCESS, are in-frame only. Not every clone is retained; where verified, under half of the shortfall comes from an unresolved V gene, and the cause of the rest is unknown. The sample includes approximately 170,000 clones, with approximately 90% observed a single time. The ten largest clones capture around 4% of the sample. This specimen consisted of peripheral blood, obtained on day 0 of AZD1222 vaccination. Source of these receptors: an adult in good health.

The J gene is TRBJ2-7, the V gene TRBV7-9; no clear D. The CDR3 has 12 amino acids. The V gene lost 2 bases and the J gene lost 2 bases, with 4 bases spanning the gap. The germline V gene has CDR1 SEHNR and CDR2 FQNEAQ (reference sequence). The CDR3 nucleotides read TGTGCCAGCAGCTTACGGCCCTACGAGCAGTACTTC. Amino acids: CASSLRPYEQYF.

The chain carries TRBV5-5 and TRBJ1-2, with D maybe TRBD1 (6 bases). The CDR3 covers 14 residues. V was clipped by 4 bases and J by 3 bases, with 13 bases between them. Per the germline V gene, CDR1 is SGHKS and CDR2 is YYEKEE (reference sequence). CDR3 coding DNA: TGTGCCAGCAGCCCAGGACAGACCTACTATGGCTACACCTTC. It codes for CASSPGQTYYGYTF.

This rearrangement joins TRBV24-1 to TRBJ2-7; D is uncertain. Deletions cut 0 bases from V and 5 bases from J, with 10 bases between. CDR1 KGHDR and CDR2 SFDVKD come from the germline V gene. This CDR3 has 14 residues. CDR3 DNA: TGTGCCACCAGTGATTTGAGGTTCGGCGACGAGCAGTACTTC. Amino acids: CATSDLRFGDEQYF.

This clone was seen once. The chain links TRBV4-1 to TRBJ1-4; tentative D call: TRBD1 (5 bases). The CDR3 has 14 residues. V dropped 4 bases and J dropped 8 bases, with 14 bases sitting between them. Germline V gene data show CDR1 as MGHRA and CDR2 as YSYEKL. CDR3 region: CASSPPSRQEKLFF. The CDR3 coding sequence is TGCGCCAGCAGCCCTCCCTCCAGACAGGAAAAACTGTTTTTT.

V gene TRBV5-4 combines with J gene TRBJ2-5, with D uncertain. The CDR3 spans 11 residues. In germline, CDR1 is SGHNT, CDR2 YYREEE (reference sequence). With 8 bases removed from V and 5 bases from J, the gap between germline ends came to 10 bases. CDR3 DNA sequence: TGTGCCAGTGGGGTCTCGGAGACCCAGTACTTC. The encoded protein is CASGVSETQYF.

The chain carries TRBV28 and TRBJ1-5, with D possibly being TRBD1 (6 bases). Trimming removed 7 bases at V and 4 bases at J, with 26 bases between. This CDR3 contains 18 residues. Germline V gene data show CDR1 as MDHEN and CDR2 as SYDVKM. The CDR3 nucleotides read TGTGCCAGCACCCTACGTGGATACCAACAGGGCCCTAATCAGCCCCAGCATTTT. This sequence encodes CASTLRGYQQGPNQPQHF.

The rearrangement joins TRBV11-2 to TRBJ2-3; 7 nucleotides align to TRBD2. Germline V CDR1 and CDR2: SGHAT, FQNNGV. The CDR3 runs 16 residues. V shed 5 bases, J shed 3 bases, and the junction held 11 bases outside the gene matches. The CDR3 nucleotides read TGTGCCAGCAGCCCGATTGGCGGGAGTCTAACAGATACGCAGTATTTT. Translation gives CASSPIGGSLTDTQYF.

The chain carries TRBV2 and TRBJ2-1; 9 bases line up with TRBD2. Germline CDR1 reads SNHLY; CDR2 reads FYNNEI. The CDR3 has 16 amino acids. The V and J ends lost 4 bases and 3 bases, in that order; junction bases with no gene match: 7. CDR3 amino acids: CASSVPSGAYYNEQFF. DNA of the CDR3: TGTGCCAGCAGTGTACCTAGCGGGGCATACTACAATGAGCAGTTCTTC.

V and J are TRBV5-1 and TRBJ2-3; 13 bases are shared with TRBD2. Trimming removed 3 bases from V and 2 bases from J; junction bases left unmatched: 3. This CDR3 contains 16 residues. Germline V gene sequence: CDR1 SGHRS, CDR2 YFSETQ. CDR3: CASSSGLAGNTDTQYF. The CDR3 DNA reads as TGCGCCAGCAGCTCGGGACTAGCGGGAAACACAGATACGCAGTATTTT.

The J gene is TRBJ1-5, the V gene TRBV19; D is uncertain. This CDR3 spans 12 amino acids. With 3 bases removed from V and 6 bases from J, the gap between germline ends came to 6 bases. In germline, CDR1 is LNHDA, CDR2 SQIVND (reference sequence). The DNA for the CDR3 is TGTGCCAGTAGTATTGAGGGTCAGCCCCAGCATTTT. Encoded protein: CASSIEGQPQHF. Full variable domain (remainder filled in from reference TRBV19 and TRBJ1-5): DGGITQSPKYLFRKEGQNVTLSCEQNLNHDAMYWYRQDPGQGLRLIYYSQIVNDFQKGDIAEGYSVSREKKESFPLTVTSAQKNPTAFYLCASSIEGQPQHFGDGTRLSIL.

This chain links TRBV9 with TRBJ1-2; the D gene is possibly TRBD1 (5 bases). The length of the CDR3 is 17 residues. Germline V gives CDR1 SGDLS, CDR2 YYNGEE. V was clipped by 4 bases and J by 1 base, with 20 bases between them. In DNA, the CDR3 is TGTGCCAGCAGCCCATGGTCGGCGGGGGACCTTAACTATGGCTACACCTTC. It yields the protein CASSPWSAGDLNYGYTF.

The gene calls are TRBV7-2 and TRBJ2-5; possibly TRBD1 or TRBD2 for D (6 bases each). The CDR3 extends over 13 amino acids. The ends were cut back, 3 bases at V and 4 bases at J, with 9 bases in the middle. Germline CDR1 and CDR2: SGHTA and FQGNSA. CDR3 sequence reads: CASSFRGAETQYF. CDR3 nucleotides: TGTGCCAGCAGCTTTAGGGGGGCAGAGACCCAGTACTTC.

The chain joins TRBV4-3 to TRBJ2-7; tentative D call: TRBD2 (5 bases). Per the germline V gene, CDR1 is LGHNA and CDR2 is YSLEER. This CDR3 spans 14 amino acids. Trimming pared 3 bases from V and 1 base from J, leaving 10 bases between. DNA of the CDR3: TGCGCCAGCAGCCAGGTCGGGAAGTCCTACGAGCAGTACTTC. Protein product: CASSQVGKSYEQYF.

This clone appeared a single time. The V call is TRBV5-1, the J call TRBJ2-7; 12 bases line up with TRBD2. Losses at the gene ends were 0 bases for V and 7 bases for J; bases not matched to a gene: 8. This CDR3 is built from 16 residues. CDR1 and CDR2 (germline): SGHRS, YFSETQ. The CDR3, as DNA: TGCGCCAGCAGCTTGGCCCAAGCTAGCGGGAGGGTTGAGCAGTACTTC. As protein: CASSLAQASGRVEQYF.

This chain connects TRBV28 to TRBJ2-7; no reliable D call. V was cut by 5 bases and J by 3 bases, with 14 bases left in between. The germline V gene encodes CDR1 MDHEN and CDR2 SYDVKM. The length of the CDR3 is 14 residues. The DNA for the CDR3 is TGTGCCAGCAGTCCTACCGGAATCAACTACGAGCAGTACTTC. This translates into CASSPTGINYEQYF.

The J gene is TRBJ1-1, the V gene TRBV7-9; D gene ambiguous. The V gene lost 5 bases and the J gene lost 5 bases, with 12 bases spanning the gap. Germline CDR1 reads SEHNR; CDR2 reads FQNEAQ (reference sequence). The length of the CDR3 is 13 residues. The CDR3 sequence: CASSPSERTEAFF. For the CDR3, the DNA is TGTGCCAGCAGCCCCTCGGAGAGGACTGAAGCTTTCTTT. The full variable domain, rest sourced from reference TRBV7-9 and TRBJ1-1, is DTGVSQNPRHKITKRGQNVTFRCDPISEHNRLYWYRQTLGQGPEFLTYFQNEAQLEKSRLLSDRFSAERPKGSFSTLEIQRTEQGDSAMYLCASSPSERTEAFFGQGTRLTVV.

The V call is TRBV6-6, the J call TRBJ2-3; 8 bases align to TRBD2. J was trimmed by 5 bases and V by 5 bases; bases with no gene match: 3. CDR1 MNHNY and CDR2 SVGAGI come from the germline V gene (reference sequence). This CDR3 is built from 13 residues. CDR3 nucleotides: TGTGCCAGCAGTGAGCGGGAGATAGATACGCAGTATTTT. As protein: CASSEREIDTQYF.

This sequence joins TRBV19 and TRBJ1-4, with TRBD1 matching over 9 bases. Germline CDR1 and CDR2: LNHDA and SQIVND (reference sequence). The V gene end was trimmed by 5 bases and the J gene end by 5 bases; junction bases not matched to a gene: 6. This CDR3 spans 15 amino acids. The CDR3 here is CASSPGQGKNEKLFF. DNA of the CDR3: TGTGCCAGTAGTCCCGGACAGGGGAAAAATGAAAAACTGTTTTTT.

This chain links TRBV24-1 with TRBJ1-5; D not certain. CDR3 length equals 15 residues. Trimming removed 1 base at V and 0 bases at J, with 6 bases between. Germline V gives CDR1 KGHDR, CDR2 SFDVKD. For the CDR3, the DNA is TGTGCCACCAGTGATTTCTGCAGTAGCAATCAGCCCCAGCATTTT. Translating gives CATSDFCSSNQPQHF.

V is TRBV25-1 and J is TRBJ1-4, with D tentatively TRBD1 (6 bases). CDR1 MGHDK and CDR2 SYGVNS come from the germline V gene. The CDR3 consists of 14 residues. Trimming took 3 bases from V and 5 from J, leaving 10 bases between them. Here the CDR3 DNA reads TGTGCCAGCAGTGACCAGGGGCAGAATGAAAAACTGTTTTTT. Protein sequence: CASSDQGQNEKLFF.

The J gene is TRBJ2-1, the V gene TRBV3-1 (or the pseudogene TRBV3-2); D gene ambiguous. The CDR3 length is 15 residues. V lost 2 bases and J 0 bases, leaving 8 bases between the germline ends. Germline V gene sequence: CDR1 LGHDT, CDR2 YNNKEL (reference sequence). This CDR3 reads CASSQNSGSYNEQFF. The CDR3 DNA follows: TGTGCCAGCAGCCAAAACTCAGGCTCCTACAATGAGCAGTTCTTC.

The chain is built from TRBV7-9 and TRBJ2-7; D is unresolved. V lost 1 base, J lost 0 bases, and 10 bases lay in between. From germline, CDR1 is SEHNR and CDR2 FQNEAQ (reference sequence). The CDR3 is made up of 15 amino acids. Here the CDR3 DNA reads TGTGCCAGCAGCTTAGAGTTCGCGCACTCCTACGAGCAGTACTTC. Amino acid sequence: CASSLEFAHSYEQYF.

The chain joins TRBV11-3 to TRBJ2-7; 8 bases are a match to TRBD2. V lost 1 base to trimming and J lost 0 bases; unmatched junction nucleotides: 2. CDR3 size: 15 residues. Germline CDR1 and CDR2: SGHNT and YENEEA. CDR3 residues: CASSLVAGLSYEQYF. CDR3 sequence (DNA): TGTGCCAGCAGCTTAGTAGCGGGACTCTCCTACGAGCAGTACTTC.

The chain is built from TRBV7-9 and TRBJ2-1; 9 bases fit TRBD1. Germline V lookup: CDR1 SEHNR, CDR2 FQNEAQ (reference sequence). V gave up 4 bases and J gave up 5 bases; unmatched junction bases: 3. The CDR3 loop spans 14 amino acids. The CDR3 spells CASSYRGLHNEQFF. The CDR3, as DNA: TGTGCCAGCAGCTACAGGGGGCTGCACAATGAGCAGTTCTTC.

This clone was found a few times. The V and J genes are TRBV3-1 (or the pseudogene TRBV3-2) and TRBJ2-1; 9 nucleotides agree with TRBD2. The CDR3 runs 16 residues. Germline V gene data show CDR1 as LGHDT and CDR2 as YNNKEL (reference sequence). V shed 4 bases, J shed 2 bases, and the junction held 6 bases outside the gene matches. The CDR3 DNA is TGTGCCAGCAGCCTTCTCGGCGGGAGGGCCTACAATGAGCAGTTCTTC. Residues: CASSLLGGRAYNEQFF.

This chain links TRBV24-1 with TRBJ1-2, with 7 bases aligning to TRBD1. This CDR3 has 13 amino acids. V lost 7 bases and J lost 6; bases outside the gene matches: 7. Germline V gives CDR1 KGHDR, CDR2 SFDVKD. This chain's CDR3 is CATRATGEHGYTF. The CDR3 region has the DNA TGTGCCACCAGGGCTACAGGGGAGCATGGCTACACCTTC.